The rows below give T cell receptor beta chains drawn from one sample of a study of T cell responses to AZD1222 COVID-19 vaccine. The data were produced by immunoSEQ multiplex PCR, yet TCRdb's version contains in-frame clones alone and is incomplete. This table has roughly 100,000 clones, roughly nine tenths appearing once. This material consisted of peripheral blood, taken on day 0 of AZD1222 vaccination. All receptors come from an adult in good health. Each CDR3 is given without its conserved first and last residue. Each record gives: V gene, CDR3 length, J gene, CDR3 protein.

>TRBV5-1|12|TRBJ1-1
ASSLDGSRTEAF
>TRBV6-5|13|TRBJ1-1
ASSYELAPKAEAF
>TRBV4-1|12|TRBJ2-7
ASSQGTAAYEQY
>TRBV9|12|TRBJ2-1
ASSVTGAHNEQF
>TRBV6-4|11|TRBJ1-1
ASSGDRGSEAF
>TRBV18|13|TRBJ2-7
ASSPGLAGDPEQY
>TRBV7-2|13|TRBJ1-1
ASSQQGALNTEAF
>TRBV10-3|12|TRBJ1-2
AISDLQGNYGYT
>TRBV4-3|13|TRBJ2-1
ASSQATGPYNEQF
>TRBV25-1|13|TRBJ1-4
ASSGTDRIAEKLF
>TRBV11-2|14|TRBJ1-4
ASSLLRGRTNEKLF
>TRBV18|13|TRBJ1-4
ASSPRDNSNEKLF
>TRBV6-2/TRBV6-3|15|TRBJ2-1
ASSYAASGPTYNEQF
>TRBV6-5|12|TRBJ2-3
ASRKQGPTDTQY
>TRBV7-9|12|TRBJ1-5
ASSFSTGDQPQH
>TRBV9|12|TRBJ1-5
ASSVDGGSKPQH
>TRBV28|11|TRBJ2-7
ASSLGRPYEQY
>TRBV19|10|TRBJ1-5
ATGRGNQPQH
>TRBV4-2|14|TRBJ2-3
ASSQDRSGSTDTQY
>TRBV7-7|13|TRBJ2-7
ASSLRQGPPYEQY
>TRBV19|12|TRBJ2-1
ASSITSSYNEQF
>TRBV19|11|TRBJ2-7
ASSITTTYEQY
>TRBV9|14|TRBJ2-1
ASSARLAGGYNEQF
>TRBV5-1|12|TRBJ2-2
ASSLGQSTGELF
>TRBV11-2|12|TRBJ2-7
ASSQGQGYYEQY
>TRBV7-8|13|TRBJ1-2
ASSATLAEIYGYT
>TRBV27|13|TRBJ2-3
ASSLLQSSTDTQY
>TRBV25-1|11|TRBJ1-1
ATLGGAYTEAF
>TRBV7-2|13|TRBJ2-1
ASRTTSGGHNEQF
>TRBV6-5|14|TRBJ2-1
ASSYGTSGSLNEQF
>TRBV9|13|TRBJ1-2
ASSVAVGTNYGYT
>TRBV6-4|13|TRBJ2-3
ASSEGQGAADTQY